A selection of T cell receptor beta chains follows, all from one sample in a study of T cells in tuberculosis. Assay: immunoSEQ multiplex PCR; the TCRdb copy retains only in-frame clones and omits some. The sample carries approximately 30,000 clones, 70% to 90% recorded once. The sequences come from PBMCs, collected at tuberculosis diagnosis. The receptors stem from an adult with tuberculosis. The CDR3 runs from the conserved cysteine through the conserved F or W. D genes are given only for firm matches. Size tells how often a clone was seen (once, few, many) or the class of an expanded clone, and some rows leave it out.

TRBV5-5	TRBJ1-2	-	TRBD1	TGTGCCAGCAGCTGGGACAGCTCTTCGTATGGCTACACCTTC	CASSWDSSSYGYTF
TRBV6-5	TRBJ2-1	-	-	TGTGCCAGCCATGGCGGCAATGAGCAGTTCTTC	CASHGGNEQFF
TRBV5-1	TRBJ1-6	-	-	TGCGCCAGCAGCTTACGACAGAATTCACCCCTCCACTTT	CASSLRQNSPLHF
TRBV4-3	TRBJ1-5	-	-	TGCGCCAGCAGCCAAGGCGGGAATAATCAGCCCCAGCATTTT	CASSQGGNNQPQHF
TRBV2	TRBJ2-7	-	-	TGTGCCAGCAGTCCGTCCAGGCCCTCCTACGAGCAGTACTTC	CASSPSRPSYEQYF
TRBV5-4	TRBJ2-1	once	-	TGTGCCAGCAGTGGTCGCGATGAGCAGTTCTTC	CASSGRDEQFF
TRBV19	TRBJ2-3	-	TRBD1	TGTGCCAGTCGGGACAGGGGGCGCGGAGATACGCAGTATTTT	CASRDRGRGDTQYF
TRBV5-6	TRBJ1-2	-	-	TGTGCCAGCAGACCGACTTCCGCAGGGGCTGGCTACACCTTC	CASRPTSAGAGYTF
TRBV5-4	TRBJ1-2	-	-	TGTGCCAGCAGCTTTTTACAGCTAAACTATGGCTACACCTTC	CASSFLQLNYGYTF
TRBV7-2	TRBJ2-5	-	TRBD1	TGTGCCAGCAGAAGGACAGGGCAAGAGACCCAGTACTTC	CASRRTGQETQYF
TRBV20-1	TRBJ1-1	-	-	TGCAGTGGTTCATCACAGCTTGAAGCTTTCTTT	CSGSSQLEAFF
TRBV28	TRBJ1-1	-	-	TGTGCCAGCCGTATCCTGAACACTGAAGCTTTCTTT	CASRILNTEAFF
TRBV11-2	TRBJ1-6	-	-	TGTGCCAGCAGCTTAGTGGGGGGGCCCTTCGATTCACCCCTCCACTTT	CASSLVGGPFDSPLHF
TRBV5-6	TRBJ2-1	-	-	TGTGCCAGCAGCTTGGGACTTCCATCCTACAATGAGCAGTTCTTC	CASSLGLPSYNEQFF
TRBV27	TRBJ2-2	-	-	TGTGCCAGCAGTTTTCCGTCGGGGGACGGGCCCGGGGAGCTGTTTTTT	CASSFPSGDGPGELFF
TRBV13	TRBJ1-2	-	-	TGTGCCAGCAGCTTATCGTGGGCAGGGCCATCGTATGGCTACACCTTC	CASSLSWAGPSYGYTF
TRBV5-1	TRBJ2-3	-	TRBD2	TGCGCCAGCAGCTCCGACGGCGGGGGGAACACAGATACGCAGTATTTT	CASSSDGGGNTDTQYF
TRBV6-6	TRBJ2-3	-	-	TGTGCCAGCATCGAATCGATGGGGGGTGGGGCAGATACGCAGTATTTT	CASIESMGGGADTQYF
TRBV7-9	TRBJ2-1	-	TRBD2	TGTGCCAGCAGCTTAAGGGAGCCAGGACTAGCGGGGGGTAATGAGCAGTTCTTC	CASSLREPGLAGGNEQFF
TRBV30	TRBJ1-6	-	-	TGTGCCTGGATGCTCGTTGGGGGGGGTTCACCCCTCCACTTT	CAWMLVGGGSPLHF
TRBV2	TRBJ1-2	-	-	TGTGCCAGCAGTGGGCAGGGGAGAGGGGGCTACACCTTC	CASSGQGRGGYTF
TRBV10-3	TRBJ1-2	-	-	TGTGCCATCCTCGGGGGATCGGGTAGCGGCTACACCTTC	CAILGGSGSGYTF
TRBV6-5	TRBJ1-1	-	TRBD1	TGTGCCAGCAGCCGGGACAGCCTGAACACTGAAGCTTTCTTT	CASSRDSLNTEAFF
TRBV6-6	TRBJ1-1	-	-	TGTGCCAGCAGTTTTACAGGGATGAACACTGAAGCTTTCTTT	CASSFTGMNTEAFF
TRBV19	TRBJ1-2	few	TRBD1	TGTGCCAGCAGGGACAGCACTAACTATGGCTACACCTTC	CASRDSTNYGYTF
TRBV27	TRBJ1-4	-	TRBD1	TGTGCCAGCAGTTTATCCGGGACAGTAAACGAAAAACTGTTTTTT	CASSLSGTVNEKLFF
TRBV4-1	TRBJ1-1	-	-	TGCGCCAGCAGCCAAGGAAAGGAAACGCAGGGTAACACTGAAGCTTTCTTT	CASSQGKETQGNTEAFF
TRBV4-3	TRBJ2-5	-	-	TGCGCCAGCAGCCAAGATCTGTTGAACAGTAAAGAGACCCAGTACTTC	CASSQDLLNSKETQYF
TRBV27	TRBJ2-6	-	-	TGTGCCAGCAGAACAGGCCTATCTGGGGCCAACGTCCTGACTTTC	CASRTGLSGANVLTF
TRBV14	TRBJ2-5	-	-	TGTGCCAGCAGCCGCCGACTAGGTACCCAAGAGACCCAGTACTTC	CASSRRLGTQETQYF
TRBV27	TRBJ2-1	-	-	TGTGCCAGCAGTTTTCTATACGACAATGAGCAGTTCTTC	CASSFLYDNEQFF
TRBV9	TRBJ2-2	-	-	TGTGCCAGCAGCGTGGCCGCGACAGCGAACACCGGGGAGCTGTTTTTT	CASSVAATANTGELFF
TRBV15	TRBJ2-7	-	-	TGTGCCACCAGCAGCCTAAACCCGCCCTCCTACGAGCAGTACTTC	CATSSLNPPSYEQYF
TRBV19	TRBJ2-2	once	TRBD1	TGTGCCAGTAGCGCGGGACAGGGGGCTGGCACCGGGGAGCTGTTTTTT	CASSAGQGAGTGELFF
TRBV30	TRBJ2-7	-	TRBD2	TGTGCCTGGGGGACTAGCGGACTCTACGAGCAGTACTTC	CAWGTSGLYEQYF
TRBV4-2	TRBJ1-2	-	-	TGTGCCAGCAGCCAAGAACTCTCGGCAGGGGAAGCCTATGGCTACACCTTC	CASSQELSAGEAYGYTF
TRBV5-4	TRBJ2-3	-	TRBD2	TGTGCCAGCAGCCCCGGGACTAGCGGGAGAAAGGATACGCAGTATTTT	CASSPGTSGRKDTQYF
TRBV30	TRBJ1-1	-	TRBD1	TGTGCCTGGAGGCAGGGGGCTGAAGCTTTCTTT	CAWRQGAEAFF
TRBV2	TRBJ1-1	-	-	TGTGCCAGCAGCGAGGGACTTCTTAAGGCTGAAGCTTTCTTT	CASSEGLLKAEAFF
TRBV29-1	TRBJ2-7	-	-	TGCAGCGTTGAAGGGCCAGGCTACGAGCAGTACTTC	CSVEGPGYEQYF
TRBV29-1	TRBJ2-1	-	TRBD2	TGCAGCGTTGTAGGACTAGCGGGACTGACCTCCTACAATGAGCAGTTCTTC	CSVVGLAGLTSYNEQFF
TRBV9	TRBJ1-2	-	TRBD1	TGTGCCAGCAGCTCGGGACAGGTGGACGGCTACACCTTC	CASSSGQVDGYTF
TRBV28	TRBJ1-6	-	-	TGTGCCAGCAGGGGCGAGAGCTCCTATAATTCACCCCTCCACTTT	CASRGESSYNSPLHF
TRBV7-3	TRBJ2-2	-	TRBD2	TGTGCCAGCAGCCCCCGGCGCGGGAGTGGGGAGCTGTTTTTT	CASSPRRGSGELFF
TRBV10-2	TRBJ1-1	once	-	TGCGCCAGCAGTGAGACGTGGCACACTGAAGCTTTCTTT	CASSETWHTEAFF
TRBV5-1	TRBJ1-4	-	TRBD1	TGCGCCAGCAGCCAACACAGGGGGACGGCTAATGAAAAACTGTTTTTT	CASSQHRGTANEKLFF
TRBV7-9	TRBJ2-3	-	-	TGTGCCAGCAGCTTAGATGTCTTCGGGGGGCAGGCGTATTTT	CASSLDVFGGQAYF
TRBV2	TRBJ1-6	-	TRBD1	TGTGCCAGCAGGGGGACAGGGGGCTATTCACCCCTCCACTTT	CASRGTGGYSPLHF
TRBV4-1	TRBJ1-2	-	-	TGCGCCAGCAGCCAAGTCGGACAGAGAGGCGGCTACACCTTC	CASSQVGQRGGYTF
TRBV6-1	TRBJ1-2	once	-	TGTGCCAGCAAACTGACGATCCCAGGAGGCTACACCTTC	CASKLTIPGGYTF
TRBV4-1	TRBJ2-6	-	-	TGCGCCAGTAGAAGCCAGGGTGCCGGGGCCAACGTCCTGACTTTC	CASRSQGAGANVLTF
TRBV5-5	TRBJ1-1	-	-	TGTGCCAGCAGCTTGGCAGGGCAGATGAACACTGAAGCTTTCTTT	CASSLAGQMNTEAFF